The subject of this entry is one TCR beta chain. This sample was taken from a study of blood T cell repertoires in COVID-19. Germline CDR1 is SGHVS and CDR2 is FNYEAQ. The CDR3 loop spans 14 amino acids. V lost 4 bases to trimming and J lost 1 base; unmatched junction nucleotides: 3. Sequencing used immunoSEQ multiplex PCR; TCRdb keeps in-frame clones, though not all of them. The sample lists roughly 170,000 clones; 87% were seen once. The material sequenced was peripheral blood. The genes are TRBV7-6 and TRBJ1-1, with 7 bases that match TRBD1. The receptor comes from a woman aged 18-29 years who had recovered from COVID-19. CDR3 amino acids: CASSSGTANTEAFF. The DNA for the CDR3 is TGTGCCAGCAGCTCCGGGACAGCGAACACTGAAGCTTTCTTT.